This entry describes one T cell receptor beta chain. What it binds is not known. These data come from a study of T cell responses to AZD1222 COVID-19 vaccine. Study-level findings and limits: Compared with day 0, the breadth and depth of the Spike-specific TCR repertoire rose significantly after two doses of AZD1222.

The CDR3 is made up of 14 amino acids. Trimming at V came to 8 bases and at J to 2 bases, leaving 9 bases not matched to a gene. Germline V gene lookup returns CDR1 LGHNT and CDR2 FRNRAP. Here immunoSEQ multiplex PCR was the method, and the copy in TCRdb shows in-frame clones only, minus some. The sample has 90,000 to 120,000 clones, approximately 88% seen once. The sequencing used peripheral blood, collected on day 0 of AZD1222 vaccination. This chain uses TRBV12-5 with TRBJ2-7; 7 bases line up with TRBD1. The source of this sequence is an adult in good health. The CDR3: CASSFGDSTYEQYF. CDR3 coding DNA: TGTGCTAGTTCCTTCGGGGACAGCACCTACGAGCAGTACTTC.